The next 29 T cell receptor beta chains were all read from a single sample in a study of T-cell reconstitution after alpha-beta-depleted transplantation in children. Unique molecular identifiers were built into the TCRbeta library. TCRdb ran MiXCR on the PCR reads and lists one entry per CDR3 protein. The sample shows tens of thousands of distinct CDR3 sequences, 4.9% of them seen only once. This material consisted of PBMCs, mostly from graft donor cells, taken 180 days after TCRalphabeta/CD19-depleted stem cell transplant. The receptors derive from a boy younger than two who had a stem cell transplant for acute myeloid leukemia, so the T cells may come from the graft donor.

In its sample, this clonotype was seen many times. The chain is built from TRBV4-3 and TRBJ2-3, with D possibly being TRBD2 (7 bases). Deletions cut 5 bases from V and 2 bases from J, with 17 bases between. CDR3 length: 16 amino acids. Germline lookup yields CDR1 LGHNA and CDR2 YSLEER. CDR3 DNA sequence: TGCGCCAGCAGCTTGGCCGGCGGGGGCCTCACAGATACGCAGTATTTT. Residues: CASSLAGGGLTDTQYF.

This clonotype occurred many times. The J gene is TRBJ1-5, the V gene TRBV2, with 11 bases fitting TRBD1. CDR1 SNHLY and CDR2 FYNNEI come from the germline V gene. CDR3 size: 15 residues. J lost 9 bases, V lost 2 bases, and 6 bases had no gene match. CDR3 DNA: TGTGCCAGCAGTGAACGGACAGGGGGCTATCCGCCCCAGCATTTT. Protein sequence: CASSERTGGYPPQHF.

This clonotype was recorded at least ten times. The gene calls are TRBV10-3 and TRBJ2-7, with D perhaps matching TRBD2 (6 bases). V lost 0 bases to trimming and J lost 7 bases, with 7 bases between them. The CDR3 extends over 12 amino acids. The germline V gene has CDR1 ENHRY and CDR2 SYGVKD. In DNA form, the CDR3 reads TGTGCCATCAGTGAGTCGGAGGGTGAGCAGTACTTC. This translates into CAISESEGEQYF.

At least ten counts were recorded for this clonotype. The gene calls are TRBV11-2 and TRBJ1-1, with 10 bases aligning to TRBD1. Trimming removed 5 bases from V and 0 bases from J; junction bases left unmatched: 9. The length of the CDR3 is 17 residues. The germline V gene encodes CDR1 SGHAT and CDR2 FQNNGV. The CDR3 loop reads CASSRSGQGGVNTEAFF. The CDR3 nucleotides are TGTGCCAGCAGCAGATCTGGACAGGGGGGGGTGAACACTGAAGCTTTCTTT.

This clonotype was seen many times. The CDR3 loop reads CASSLHPRTGVQPQHF. The CDR3 DNA is TGTGCCAGCAGCCTGCATCCAAGGACAGGGGTGCAGCCCCAGCATTTT. The chain links TRBV7-2 to TRBJ1-5; 9 bases align to TRBD1. The CDR3 runs 16 residues. Per the germline V gene, CDR1 is SGHTA and CDR2 is FQGNSA. J gave up 7 bases and V 5 bases, and 12 bases lay outside the gene matches. Looking up the rest from reference TRBV7-2 and TRBJ1-5 gives the full variable domain: GAGVSQSPSNKVTEKGKDVELRCDPISGHTALYWYRQSLGQGLEFLIYFQGNSAPDKSGLPSDRFSAERTGGSVSTLTIQRTQQEDSAVYLCASSLHPRTGVQPQHFGDGTRLSIL.

This clonotype was observed at least ten times. A junction boundary mismatches the germline segment, possibly from a read error. The V gene is TRBV20-1, the J gene TRBJ1-4, with 10 positions matching TRBD1. The germline V gene encodes CDR1 DFQATT and CDR2 SNEGSKA (reference sequence). The CDR3 extends over 17 amino acids. The CDR3, as DNA: TGCTGTGCTAGAGTCTGGGGGACAGGGGTTCGGAGAGAAAAACTGTTTTTT. Protein product: CCARVWGTGVRREKLFF.

This clonotype was counted ten times or more. The chain links TRBV12-3 or TRBV12-4 to TRBJ2-3; TRBD2 agrees at 8 bases. The CDR3 is 12 residues long. The J segment lost 4 bases and the V segment lost 10 bases, leaving 4 bases of the junction unmatched. CDR3 in DNA: TGTGCCACCTCGGGGGGGTCAGATACGCAGTATTTT. Amino acids: CATSGGSDTQYF.

Ten or more counts support this clonotype. The rearrangement uses TRBV6-5 and TRBJ2-1; D unresolved. Germline values: CDR1 MNHEY, CDR2 SVGAGI. The CDR3 has 14 amino acids. The V end lost 0 bases, the J end lost 13 bases, and 16 bases lay between the germline ends. Written as DNA, the CDR3 is TGTGCCAGCAGTTACTCGAACGGCACCCCTAGACAGTTCTTC. Protein: CASSYSNGTPRQFF.

This clonotype was found many times. The rearrangement links TRBV12-3 or TRBV12-4 to TRBJ2-1; the match to TRBD2 covers 14 bases. The V and J ends lost 4 bases and 3 bases, in that order; junction bases with no gene match: 5. The CDR3 extends over 17 amino acids. Written as DNA, the CDR3 is TGTGCCAGCAGTTCCGGACTAGCGGGGGGTTACTACAATGAGCAGTTCTTC. This sequence encodes CASSSGLAGGYYNEQFF.

This clonotype was seen ten or more times. The rearrangement uses TRBV11-1 and TRBJ2-1; the D is unclear. Trimming removed 4 bases from V and 9 bases from J, with 10 bases in between. This CDR3 spans 12 amino acids. Germline V gene sequence: CDR1 SGHAT, CDR2 FQDESV (reference sequence). The CDR3 DNA reads TGTGCCAGCAGCTCCATAGGGTCTGAGCAGTTCTTC. It is translated as CASSSIGSEQFF.

This clonotype has ten or more counts. The rearrangement links TRBV12-3 or TRBV12-4 to TRBJ1-1, with D uncertain. The CDR3 consists of 14 residues. Trimming took 7 bases from V and 0 from J, leaving 12 bases between them. CDR3 amino acids: CASTRVTVNTEAFF. Here the CDR3 DNA reads TGTGCCAGCACCCGGGTTACTGTGAACACTGAAGCTTTCTTT.

This clonotype was seen repeatedly, ten times or more. The chain couples TRBV20-1 to TRBJ2-5; D remains unclear. The CDR3 consists of 13 residues. With 1 base removed from V and 1 base from J, the gap between germline ends came to 7 bases. Germline V gene sequence: CDR1 DFQATT, CDR2 SNEGSKA (reference sequence). The CDR3 here is CSARGQVQETQYF. DNA of the CDR3: TGCAGTGCTAGAGGACAAGTCCAAGAGACCCAGTACTTC.

This clonotype came up many times. The chain employs TRBV21-1 and TRBJ2-2; the table's D call, TRBD1, was not checked against the DNA. TRBV21-1 is reported as a pseudogene. This CDR3 spans 16 amino acids. The CDR3 protein is CASSSGGATNTGELFF. CDR3 nucleotide sequence: TGTGCCAGCAGCTCAGGGGGGGCCACGAACACCGGGGAGCTGTTTTTT.

Ten or more counts support this clonotype. The genes are TRBV6-5 and TRBJ1-5; D is possibly TRBD1 (6 bases). The CDR3 loop spans 14 amino acids. Germline CDR1 reads MNHEY; CDR2 reads SVGAGI. V lost 6 bases, J lost 9 bases, and 18 bases lay in between. In DNA form, the CDR3 reads TGTGCCAGCAGCCAACTACGAGGGGGGGGGCCCCAGCATTTT. Amino acid sequence: CASSQLRGGGPQHF.

V and J are TRBV11-1 and TRBJ2-1; D is uncertain. Germline CDR1 is SGHAT and CDR2 is FQDESV (reference sequence). CDR3 length: 15 amino acids. V dropped 9 bases and J dropped 5 bases, with 20 bases sitting between them. CDR3 sequence reads: CASTTEVGKHNEQFF. CDR3 in DNA: TGTGCCAGTACCACAGAAGTAGGGAAGCACAATGAGCAGTTCTTC. Complete variable domain (other parts from reference TRBV11-1 and TRBJ2-1): EAEVAQSPRYKITEKSQAVAFWCDPISGHATLYWYRQILGQGPELLVQFQDESVVDDSQLPKDRFSAERLKGVDSTLKIQPAELGDSAMYLCASTTEVGKHNEQFFGPGTRLTVL.

In its sample, this clonotype was seen many times. The V and J genes are TRBV25-1 and TRBJ1-1; D not resolved. From germline, CDR1 is MGHDK and CDR2 SYGVNS. V lost 5 bases and J 0 bases, leaving 1 base between the germline ends. There are 11 residues in the CDR3. CDR3 nucleotides: TGTGCCAGCAGTATGAACACTGAAGCTTTCTTT. It translates to CASSMNTEAFF.

This clonotype was recorded at least ten times. This sequence joins TRBV7-2 and TRBJ2-5, with D perhaps given as TRBD1 or TRBD2 (6 bases each). V was pared by 2 bases and J by 1 base, with 14 bases between. Germline values: CDR1 SGHTA, CDR2 FQGNSA. The CDR3 covers 16 residues. The CDR3: CASSLMGGGFQETQYF. The CDR3 DNA reads as TGTGCCAGCAGCTTAATGGGGGGCGGGTTCCAAGAGACCCAGTACTTC.

The V call is TRBV5-4, the J call TRBJ1-1; D gene ambiguous. Trimming pared 1 base from V and 4 bases from J, leaving 8 bases between. The CDR3 is 13 amino acids. From germline, CDR1 is SGHNT and CDR2 YYREEE (reference sequence). The CDR3 bases are TGTGCCAGCAGCTTGTCACAGAGCACTGAAGCTTTCTTT. This gives the protein CASSLSQSTEAFF. Filled out from reference TRBV5-4 and TRBJ1-1, the complete variable domain reads ETGVTQSPTHLIKTRGQQVTLRCSSQSGHNTVSWYQQALGQGPQFIFQYYREEENGRGNFPPRFSGLQFPNYSSELNVNALELDDSALYLCASSLSQSTEAFFGQGTRLTVV.

This clonotype was found many times. The CDR3 protein is CASSLGPGNTEAFF. The CDR3 region has the DNA TGTGCCAGCAGTTTAGGTCCAGGCAACACTGAAGCTTTCTTT. This rearrangement joins TRBV12-3 or TRBV12-4 to TRBJ1-1; no definite D call. CDR3 length: 14 amino acids. V dropped 1 base and J dropped 2 bases, with 8 bases sitting between them.

This clonotype showed up many times. V gene TRBV12-3 or TRBV12-4 combines with J gene TRBJ1-3; no clear D. The CDR3 length is 15 residues. Trimming took 7 bases from V and 0 from J, leaving 13 bases between them. The CDR3 sequence is CASTPGLSSGNTIYF. DNA for the CDR3: TGTGCCAGCACCCCAGGACTGAGCTCTGGAAACACCATATATTTT.

This clonotype has a count of ten or more. The chain uses TRBV6-5 and TRBJ1-6; D may be TRBD1 (5 bases). The CDR3 is 14 residues long. Germline CDR1 MNHEY, CDR2 SVGAGI. V was trimmed by 3 bases and J by 8 bases, leaving 11 bases between them. For the CDR3, the DNA is TGTGCCAGCAGTTATCGGGGGTTCGATTCACCCCTCCACTTT. Amino acids: CASSYRGFDSPLHF.

The table lists this clonotype with many counts. The chain recombines TRBV5-5 with TRBJ2-1, with 11 bases fitting TRBD2. This CDR3 has 17 residues. Germline trimming cut 1 base from V and 9 bases from J; bases unmatched to any gene: 12. Germline lookup yields CDR1 SGHKS and CDR2 YYEKEE (reference sequence). The CDR3 protein is CASSLFSGGAAESEQFF. The CDR3 DNA is TGTGCCAGCAGCTTGTTTAGCGGGGGGGCAGCGGAGTCTGAGCAGTTCTTC.

This clonotype has ten or more counts. The gene calls are TRBV11-3 and TRBJ1-1, with a weak D call TRBD1 (5 bases). V lost 7 bases and J lost 1, with 10 bases in between. Germline lookup yields CDR1 SGHNT and CDR2 YENEEA. This CDR3 region has 13 residues. DNA of the CDR3: TGTGCCAGCACCGGGACCCAGAACACTGAAGCTTTCTTT. Protein: CASTGTQNTEAFF.

This clonotype occurred many times. This rearrangement joins TRBV24-1 to TRBJ1-2; no clear D gene. Germline CDR1 KGHDR, CDR2 SFDVKD. Trimming took 4 bases from V and 4 from J, leaving 12 bases between them. The CDR3 is made up of 14 amino acids. CDR3 sequence (DNA): TGTGCCACCAGTGACTCTGGCGAGCGCTATGGCTACACCTTC. It encodes CATSDSGERYGYTF.

This clonotype appeared many times. This chain connects TRBV30 to TRBJ2-2, with TRBD2 matching 11 bases. The CDR3 totals 16 residues. Trimming at V came to 6 bases and at J to 0 bases, leaving 6 bases not matched to a gene. CDR1 and CDR2 (germline): GTSNPN, SVGIG (reference sequence). The CDR3 sequence: CACVLAGAANTGELFF. The DNA for the CDR3 is TGTGCCTGTGTACTAGCGGGGGCCGCGAACACCGGGGAGCTGTTTTTT.

This clonotype has at least ten counts. CDR3 in amino acids: CASSLARDFRPGANVLTF. The DNA of the CDR3 is TGTGCCAGCAGCTTAGCCCGGGACTTCAGACCTGGGGCCAACGTCCTGACTTTC. The chain recombines TRBV11-1 with TRBJ2-6; tentatively, D is TRBD2 (6 bases). The CDR3 is 18 residues long. Germline V lookup: CDR1 SGHAT, CDR2 FQDESV (reference sequence). The V gene lost 0 bases and the J gene lost 2 bases, with 14 bases spanning the gap.

This clonotype was detected ten times or more. As DNA, the CDR3 is TGTGCCAGCAGCTTAGACCCGTCAACTAATGAAAAACTGTTTTTT. Its translation is CASSLDPSTNEKLFF. This chain joins TRBV7-2 and TRBJ1-4; D call uncertain. Trimming took 1 base from V and 0 from J, leaving 6 bases between them. Germline V gene sequence: CDR1 SGHTA, CDR2 FQGNSA. CDR3 length: 15 amino acids. The whole variable domain, remainder taken from reference TRBV7-2 and TRBJ1-4, is GAGVSQSPSNKVTEKGKDVELRCDPISGHTALYWYRQSLGQGLEFLIYFQGNSAPDKSGLPSDRFSAERTGGSVSTLTIQRTQQEDSAVYLCASSLDPSTNEKLFFGSGTQLSVL.

This clonotype has a count of ten or more. The rearrangement joins TRBV6-2 or TRBV6-3 to TRBJ2-1; possibly TRBD2 for D (5 bases). Germline CDR1 reads MNHEY; CDR2 reads SVGEGT. The CDR3 consists of 14 residues. Trimming cost V 7 bases and J 6 bases, with 16 bases left between them. The CDR3 DNA reads TGTGCCAGCACCCGCCTAAGGCGGGTCAATGAGCAGTTCTTC. Its protein is CASTRLRRVNEQFF.

Many counts were recorded for this clonotype. V gene TRBV20-1 combines with J gene TRBJ2-3; no clear D. The CDR3 is 12 residues long. CDR1 DFQATT and CDR2 SNEGSKA come from the germline V gene (reference sequence). V was pared by 5 bases and J by 1 base, with 7 bases between. The CDR3 sequence: CSAGWGTDTQYF. DNA of the CDR3: TGCAGTGCTGGCTGGGGCACAGATACGCAGTATTTT.